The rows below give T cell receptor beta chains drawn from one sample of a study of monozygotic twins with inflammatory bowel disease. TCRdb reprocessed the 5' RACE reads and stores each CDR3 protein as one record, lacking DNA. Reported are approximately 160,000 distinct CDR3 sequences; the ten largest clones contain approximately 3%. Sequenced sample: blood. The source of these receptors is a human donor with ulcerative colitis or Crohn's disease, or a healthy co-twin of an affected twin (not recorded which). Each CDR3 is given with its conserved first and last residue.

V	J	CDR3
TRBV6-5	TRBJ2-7	CASSYGSGRDEQYF
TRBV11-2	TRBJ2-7	CASSLVLPPYEQYF
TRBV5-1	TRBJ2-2	CASRSSGLTSGIEDTGELFF
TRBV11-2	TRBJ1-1	CASSLEPWKGRMNTEAFF
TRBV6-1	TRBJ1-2	CASSFFRASNYGYTF
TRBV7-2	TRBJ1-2	CASSLNPGTGGKGYTF
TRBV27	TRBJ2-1	CASSGSSYNEQFF
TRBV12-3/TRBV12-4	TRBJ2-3	CASSPRDRGRGDTQYF
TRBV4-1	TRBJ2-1	CASSQGERRSFYNEQFF
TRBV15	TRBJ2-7	CATSRDPLFSYEQYF
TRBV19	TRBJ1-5	CASSIDRGAYSNQPQHF
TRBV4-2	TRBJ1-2	CASSQNNYGYTF
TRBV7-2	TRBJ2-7	CASSLMGSVSYEQYF
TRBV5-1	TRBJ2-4	CASSLWGEKNIQYF
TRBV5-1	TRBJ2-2	CASGGLAGGENTGELFF
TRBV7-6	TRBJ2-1	CASSLVTSGRAYNEQFF
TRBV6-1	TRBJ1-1	CASRVAGGPEAFF
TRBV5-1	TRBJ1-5	CASSFETGSNQPQHF
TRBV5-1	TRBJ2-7	CASSLNSGDGMLGYEQYF
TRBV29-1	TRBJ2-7	CSVELGQGLYEQYF
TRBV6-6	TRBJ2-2	CASGLNPNTGELFF
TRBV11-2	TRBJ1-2	CASSLGGFTYGYTF
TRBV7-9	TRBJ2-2	CASSRNTGELFF
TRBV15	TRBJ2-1	CATSGRTSGRVGQFF
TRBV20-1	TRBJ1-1	CSARDRTGRRNTEAFF
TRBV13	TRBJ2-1	CASSDRTSREQFF
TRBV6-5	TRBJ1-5	CASSLLRDNNQPQHF
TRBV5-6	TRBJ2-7	CASSFGLAGFYEQYF
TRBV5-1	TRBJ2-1	CASSSRVTGGNEQFF
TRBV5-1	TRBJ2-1	CASRGQGYNEQFF
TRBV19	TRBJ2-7	CASSIGRQGIYEQYF
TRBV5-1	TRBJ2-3	CASSWTSGSADTQYF
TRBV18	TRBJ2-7	CASSLLERGWSEQYF
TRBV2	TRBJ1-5	CASSELQGFGQPQHF
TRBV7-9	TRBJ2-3	CASSAYRGTTDTQYF
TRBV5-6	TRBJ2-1	CASSPGLAGYGEQFF
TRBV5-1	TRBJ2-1	CASSFPRDSISYNEQFF
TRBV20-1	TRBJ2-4	CSASKGGRAKNIQYF
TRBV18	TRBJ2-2	CASQSVGQGAIRITGELFF
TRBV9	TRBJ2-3	CASSALTAHIPTDTQYF
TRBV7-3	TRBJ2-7	CASSLGYGQGKNEQYF
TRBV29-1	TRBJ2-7	CSVPGVRQNEQYF
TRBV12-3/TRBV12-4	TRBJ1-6	CASSENSPLHF
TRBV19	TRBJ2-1	CASSIAGVDNEQFF
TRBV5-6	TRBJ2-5	CASSDFLGTGTAEETQYF